This T cell receptor (beta chain) is from a study of circulating CD8 cells and anti-PD-1 response in melanoma. General study results and limits: Diversity ranked highest in DNEG and lowest in TIGIT subsets. Previously treated and treatment-naive patients were pooled together.

The sample holds a few counts of this clonotype. Antigen: not known. A much more abundant neighbour one base away suggests this may be a read error. Using approximately 15 ng of total RNA, TCR libraries were made with the QIAseq Immune Repertoire TCR panel. One entry per CDR3 protein results from TCRdb running MiXCR on the reads. The sample has approximately 430 distinct CDR3 sequences, 8.6% seen once. Sorting of live CD3+CD8+TCRalphabeta+ cells by PD-1 and/or TIGIT gave four subsets. This specimen consisted of CD8+ T cells from PBMCs, obtained at baseline or after one month of anti-PD-1 therapy (not recorded which). The sequence was collected from a human donor with melanoma.

The DNA of the CDR3 is TGTGCCAGCAGTCCGCCCCCCTACAATGAGCAGTTCTTC. Protein: CASSPPPYNEQFF. The V gene is TRBV28, the J gene TRBJ2-1; D ambiguous. This CDR3 contains 13 residues. Germline V CDR1 and CDR2: MDHEN, SYDVKM. V shed 5 bases and J shed 2 bases, with 7 bases lying between them.